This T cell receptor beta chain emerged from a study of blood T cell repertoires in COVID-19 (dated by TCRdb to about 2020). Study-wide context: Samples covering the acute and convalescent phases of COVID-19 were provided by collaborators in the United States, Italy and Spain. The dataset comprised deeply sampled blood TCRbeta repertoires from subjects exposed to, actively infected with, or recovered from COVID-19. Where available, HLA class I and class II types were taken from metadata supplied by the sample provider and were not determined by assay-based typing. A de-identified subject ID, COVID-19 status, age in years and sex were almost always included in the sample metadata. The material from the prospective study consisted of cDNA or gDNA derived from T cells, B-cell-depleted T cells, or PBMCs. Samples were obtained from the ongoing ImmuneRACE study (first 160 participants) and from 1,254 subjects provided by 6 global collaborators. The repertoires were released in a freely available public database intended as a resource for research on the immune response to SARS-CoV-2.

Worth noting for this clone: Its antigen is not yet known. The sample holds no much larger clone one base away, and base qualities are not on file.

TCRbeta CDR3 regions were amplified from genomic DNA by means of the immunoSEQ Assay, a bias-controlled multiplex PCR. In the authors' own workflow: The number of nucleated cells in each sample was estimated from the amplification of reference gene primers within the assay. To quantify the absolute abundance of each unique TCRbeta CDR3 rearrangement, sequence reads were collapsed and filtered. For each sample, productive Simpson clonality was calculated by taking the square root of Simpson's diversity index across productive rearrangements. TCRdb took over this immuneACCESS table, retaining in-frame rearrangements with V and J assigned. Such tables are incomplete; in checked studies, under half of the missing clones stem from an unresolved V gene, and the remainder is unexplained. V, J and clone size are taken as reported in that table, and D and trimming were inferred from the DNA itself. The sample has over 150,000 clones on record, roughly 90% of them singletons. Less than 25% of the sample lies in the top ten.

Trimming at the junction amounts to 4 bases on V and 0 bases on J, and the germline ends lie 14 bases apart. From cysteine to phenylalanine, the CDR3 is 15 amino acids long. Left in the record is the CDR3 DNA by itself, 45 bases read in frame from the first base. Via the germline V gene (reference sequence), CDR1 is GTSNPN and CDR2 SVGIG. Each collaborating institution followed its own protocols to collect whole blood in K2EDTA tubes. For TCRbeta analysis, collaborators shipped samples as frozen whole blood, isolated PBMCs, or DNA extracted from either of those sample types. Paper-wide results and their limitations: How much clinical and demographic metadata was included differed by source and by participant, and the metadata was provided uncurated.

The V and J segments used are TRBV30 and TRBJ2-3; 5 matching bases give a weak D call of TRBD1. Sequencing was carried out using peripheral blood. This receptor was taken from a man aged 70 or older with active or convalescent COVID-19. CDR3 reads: CAWTPPWGSTDTQYF. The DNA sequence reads TGTGCCTGGACCCCACCCTGGGGCAGCACAGATACGCAGTATTTT.